This record concerns one TCR beta chain sequence. Its target is not known. Being one base from a much bigger clone, this may be a read error. These data are taken from a study of tumor and adjacent non-tumor tissue in lung cancer. Study-wide background: Some 3.9 million productive TCRbeta reads were obtained per sample on average. Points from the study as a whole: Compared with tumor, normal lung showed significantly lower TCR diversity.

The template was RNA from unsorted bulk tissue. Donors were chemotherapy-naive, newly diagnosed lung cancer surgical patients in China, August–late 2014. TCRbeta libraries were built with three rounds of nested PCR, modified from ARM-PCR. TCRdb reprocessed the multiplex PCR reads with MiXCR, giving one entry per CDR3 protein. This sample yields under 150,000 distinct CDR3 sequences, of which approximately 72% are seen a single time; roughly 18% belongs to the top ten. The TCR sequence derives from a man aged 55 to 70 with small cell lung cancer. Specimen: lung tumor tissue.

CDR3 nucleotides: TGCAGTGCAAAGACAAGGCTTCAGACCCAGTACTTC. This sequence encodes CSAKTRLQTQYF. The chain links TRBV20-1 to TRBJ2-5; D unresolved. Trimming stripped 6 bases from V and 6 bases from J, with 14 bases between. This CDR3 region has 12 residues. The germline gives CDR1 DFQATT, CDR2 SNEGSKA (reference sequence).